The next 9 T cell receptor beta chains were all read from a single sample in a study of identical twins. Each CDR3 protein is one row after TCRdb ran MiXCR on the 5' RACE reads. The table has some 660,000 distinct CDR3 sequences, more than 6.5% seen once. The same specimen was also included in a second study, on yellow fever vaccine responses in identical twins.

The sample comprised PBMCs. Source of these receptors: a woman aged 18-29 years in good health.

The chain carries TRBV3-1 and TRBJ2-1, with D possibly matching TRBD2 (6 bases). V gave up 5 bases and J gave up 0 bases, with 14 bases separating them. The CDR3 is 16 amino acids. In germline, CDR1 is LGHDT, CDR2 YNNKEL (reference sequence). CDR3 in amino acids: CASSTRTGSSYNEQFF. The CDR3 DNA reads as TGTGCCAGCAGCACTAGGACCGGGAGCTCCTACAATGAGCAGTTCTTC.

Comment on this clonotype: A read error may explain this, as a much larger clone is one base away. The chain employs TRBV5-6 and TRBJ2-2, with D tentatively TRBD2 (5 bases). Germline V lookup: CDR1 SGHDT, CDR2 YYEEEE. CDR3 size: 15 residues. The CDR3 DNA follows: TGTGCCAGCAGCTTGGTCTCCACCGACACCGGGGAGCTGTCTTTT. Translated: CASSLVSTDTGELSF. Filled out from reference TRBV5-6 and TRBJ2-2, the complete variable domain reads DAGVTQSPTHLIKTRGQQVTLRCSPKSGHDTVSWYQQALGQGPQFIFQYYEEEERQRGNFPDRFSGHQFPNYSSELNVNALLLGDSALYLCASSLVSTDTGELSFGEGSRLTVL.

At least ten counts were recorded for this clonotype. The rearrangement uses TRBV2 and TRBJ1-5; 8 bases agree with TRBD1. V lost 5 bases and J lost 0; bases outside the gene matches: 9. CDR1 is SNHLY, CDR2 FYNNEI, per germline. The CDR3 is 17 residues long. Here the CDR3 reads CASSSDRGGISNQPQHF. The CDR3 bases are TGTGCCAGCAGTTCTGACAGGGGAGGTATTAGCAATCAGCCCCAGCATTTT.

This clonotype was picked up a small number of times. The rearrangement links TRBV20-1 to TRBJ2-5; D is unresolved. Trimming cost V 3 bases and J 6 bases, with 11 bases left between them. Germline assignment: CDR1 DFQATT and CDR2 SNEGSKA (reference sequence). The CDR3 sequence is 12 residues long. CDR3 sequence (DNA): TGCAGTGCTAGGGATGACTGGCAGACCCAGTACTTC. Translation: CSARDDWQTQYF.

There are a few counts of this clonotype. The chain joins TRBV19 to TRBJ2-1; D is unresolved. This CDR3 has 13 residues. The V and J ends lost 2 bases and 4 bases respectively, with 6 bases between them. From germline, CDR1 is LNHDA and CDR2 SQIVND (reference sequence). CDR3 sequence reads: CASSITTYNEQFF. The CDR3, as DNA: TGTGCCAGTAGTATAACTACTTACAATGAGCAGTTCTTC.

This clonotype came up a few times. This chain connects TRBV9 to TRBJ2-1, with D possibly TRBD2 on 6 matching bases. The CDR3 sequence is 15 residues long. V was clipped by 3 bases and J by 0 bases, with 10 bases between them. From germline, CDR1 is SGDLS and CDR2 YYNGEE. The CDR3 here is CASSATSSSYNEQFF. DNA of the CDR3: TGTGCCAGCAGCGCGACTAGTAGCTCCTACAATGAGCAGTTCTTC.

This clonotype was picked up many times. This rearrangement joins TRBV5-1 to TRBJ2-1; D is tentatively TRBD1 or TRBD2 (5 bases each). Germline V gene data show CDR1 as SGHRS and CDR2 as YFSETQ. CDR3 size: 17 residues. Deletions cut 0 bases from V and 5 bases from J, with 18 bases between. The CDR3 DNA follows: TGCGCCAGCAGCTTGGGGCGGTCCTCGGGGCCCGACAATGAGCAGTTCTTC. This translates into CASSLGRSSGPDNEQFF.

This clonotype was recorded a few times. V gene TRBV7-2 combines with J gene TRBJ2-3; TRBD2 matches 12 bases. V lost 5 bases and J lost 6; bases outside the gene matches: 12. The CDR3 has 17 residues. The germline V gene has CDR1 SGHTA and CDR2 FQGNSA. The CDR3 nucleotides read TGTGCCAGCAGCGCACGGACTAGCGGGGTTGTATCGGATACGCAGTATTTT. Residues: CASSARTSGVVSDTQYF.

This CDR3 reads CASRKGASSYNEQFF. The CDR3 region has the DNA TGCGCCAGCAGGAAGGGTGCAAGCTCCTACAATGAGCAGTTCTTC. The J gene is TRBJ2-1, the V gene TRBV5-1; D not certain. Germline CDR1 and CDR2: SGHRS and YFSETQ. CDR3 length equals 15 residues. V was cut by 5 bases and J by 0 bases, with 12 bases left in between.